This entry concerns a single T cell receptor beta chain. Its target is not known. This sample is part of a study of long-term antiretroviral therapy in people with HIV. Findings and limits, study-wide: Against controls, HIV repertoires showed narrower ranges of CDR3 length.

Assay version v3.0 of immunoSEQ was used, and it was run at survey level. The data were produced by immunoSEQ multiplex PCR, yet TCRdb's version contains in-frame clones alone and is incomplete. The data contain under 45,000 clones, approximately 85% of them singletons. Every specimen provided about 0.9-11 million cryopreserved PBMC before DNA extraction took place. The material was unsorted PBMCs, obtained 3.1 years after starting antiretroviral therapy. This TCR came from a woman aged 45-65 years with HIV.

The CDR3 DNA is TGCGCCAGCGGGGTCGGGGCCAACGTCCTGACTTTC. Translation gives CASGVGANVLTF. The J gene is TRBJ2-6, the V gene TRBV5-1; no firm D call. V dropped 7 bases and J dropped 4 bases, with 6 bases sitting between them. CDR3 length equals 12 residues. In germline, CDR1 is SGHRS, CDR2 YFSETQ.